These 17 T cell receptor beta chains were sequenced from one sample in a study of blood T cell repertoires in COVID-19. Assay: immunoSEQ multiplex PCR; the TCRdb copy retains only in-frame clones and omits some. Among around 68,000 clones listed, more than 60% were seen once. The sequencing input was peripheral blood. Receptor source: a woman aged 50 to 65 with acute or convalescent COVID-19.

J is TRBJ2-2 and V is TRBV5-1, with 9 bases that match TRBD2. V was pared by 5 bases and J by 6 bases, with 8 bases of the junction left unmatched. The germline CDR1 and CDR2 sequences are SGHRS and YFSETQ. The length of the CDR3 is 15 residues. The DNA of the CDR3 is TGCGCCAGCAGTTCAAATAGCGGGAGCGCCGGGGAGCTGTTTTTT. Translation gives CASSSNSGSAGELFF.

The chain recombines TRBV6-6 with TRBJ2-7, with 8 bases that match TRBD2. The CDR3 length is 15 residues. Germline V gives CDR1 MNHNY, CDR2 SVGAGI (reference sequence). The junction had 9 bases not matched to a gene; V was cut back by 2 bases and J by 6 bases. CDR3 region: CASSYVAGGIPEQYF. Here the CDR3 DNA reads TGTGCCAGCAGTTACGTGGCGGGAGGAATACCCGAGCAGTACTTC.

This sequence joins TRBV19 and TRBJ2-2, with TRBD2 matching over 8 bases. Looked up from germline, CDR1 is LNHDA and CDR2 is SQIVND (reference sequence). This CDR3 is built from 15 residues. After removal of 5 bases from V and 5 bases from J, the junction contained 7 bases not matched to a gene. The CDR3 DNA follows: TGTGCCAGTAGTCCCGGGGCTAGCGGGACCGGGGAGCTGTTTTTT. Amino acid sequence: CASSPGASGTGELFF. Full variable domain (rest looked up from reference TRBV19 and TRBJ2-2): DGGITQSPKYLFRKEGQNVTLSCEQNLNHDAMYWYRQDPGQGLRLIYYSQIVNDFQKGDIAEGYSVSREKKESFPLTVTSAQKNPTAFYLCASSPGASGTGELFFGEGSRLTVL.

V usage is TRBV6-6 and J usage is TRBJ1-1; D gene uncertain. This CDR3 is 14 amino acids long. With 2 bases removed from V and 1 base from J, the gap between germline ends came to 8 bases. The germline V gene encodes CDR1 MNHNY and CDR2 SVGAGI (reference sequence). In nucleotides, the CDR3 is TGTGCCAGCAGTTACCAGGAGGAGAACACTGAAGCTTTCTTT. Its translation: CASSYQEENTEAFF.

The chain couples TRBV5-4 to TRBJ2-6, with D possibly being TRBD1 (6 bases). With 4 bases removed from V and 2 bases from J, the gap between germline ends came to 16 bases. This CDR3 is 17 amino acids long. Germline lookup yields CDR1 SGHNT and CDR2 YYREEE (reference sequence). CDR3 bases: TGTGCCAGCAGCCACTTTGACAGGCTCGCTGGGGCCAACGTCCTGACTTTC. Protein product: CASSHFDRLAGANVLTF. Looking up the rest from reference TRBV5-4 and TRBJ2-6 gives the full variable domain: ETGVTQSPTHLIKTRGQQVTLRCSSQSGHNTVSWYQQALGQGPQFIFQYYREEENGRGNFPPRFSGLQFPNYSSELNVNALELDDSALYLCASSHFDRLAGANVLTFGAGSRLTVL.

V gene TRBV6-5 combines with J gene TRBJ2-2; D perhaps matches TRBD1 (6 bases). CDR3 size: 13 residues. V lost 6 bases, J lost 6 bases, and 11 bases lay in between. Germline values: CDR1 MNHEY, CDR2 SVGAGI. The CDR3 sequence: CASRAQGSGELFF. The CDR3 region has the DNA TGTGCCAGCAGGGCACAGGGTTCCGGGGAGCTGTTTTTT.

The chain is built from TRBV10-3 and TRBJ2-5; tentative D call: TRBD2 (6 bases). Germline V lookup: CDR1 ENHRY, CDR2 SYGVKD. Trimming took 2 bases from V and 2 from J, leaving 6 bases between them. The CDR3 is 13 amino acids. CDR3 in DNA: TGTGCCATCAGTGAGGGACTACAAGAGACCCAGTACTTC. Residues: CAISEGLQETQYF.

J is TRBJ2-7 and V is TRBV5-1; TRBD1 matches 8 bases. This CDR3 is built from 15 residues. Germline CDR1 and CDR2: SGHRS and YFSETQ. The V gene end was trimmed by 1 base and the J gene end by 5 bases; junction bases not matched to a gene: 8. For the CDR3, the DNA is TGCGCCAGCAGCTTGATGCAGGGGGCGACCCACGAGCAGTACTTC. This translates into CASSLMQGATHEQYF.

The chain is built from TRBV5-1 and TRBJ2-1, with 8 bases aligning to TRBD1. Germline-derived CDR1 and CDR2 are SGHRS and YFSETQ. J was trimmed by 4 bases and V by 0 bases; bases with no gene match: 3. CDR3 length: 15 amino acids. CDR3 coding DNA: TGCGCCAGCAGCTTGGAGCAGGGGGCGTACAATGAGCAGTTCTTC. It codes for CASSLEQGAYNEQFF.

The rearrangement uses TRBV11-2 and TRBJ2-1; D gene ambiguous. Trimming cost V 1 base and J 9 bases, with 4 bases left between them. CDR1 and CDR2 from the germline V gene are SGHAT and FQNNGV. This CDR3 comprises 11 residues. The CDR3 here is CASSLAREQFF. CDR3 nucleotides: TGTGCCAGCAGCTTAGCGCGTGAGCAGTTCTTC.

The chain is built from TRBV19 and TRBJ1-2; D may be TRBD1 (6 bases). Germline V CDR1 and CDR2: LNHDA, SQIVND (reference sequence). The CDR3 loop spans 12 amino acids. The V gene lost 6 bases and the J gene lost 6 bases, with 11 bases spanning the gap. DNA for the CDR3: TGTGCCAGTAGGAGACAGGCGGATGGCTACACCTTC. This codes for CASRRQADGYTF.

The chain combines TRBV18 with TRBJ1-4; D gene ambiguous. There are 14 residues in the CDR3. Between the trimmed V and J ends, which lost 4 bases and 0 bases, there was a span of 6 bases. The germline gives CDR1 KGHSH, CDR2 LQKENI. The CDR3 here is CASSLQSTNEKLFF. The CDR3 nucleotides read TGTGCCAGCTCACTTCAGTCAACTAATGAAAAACTGTTTTTT.

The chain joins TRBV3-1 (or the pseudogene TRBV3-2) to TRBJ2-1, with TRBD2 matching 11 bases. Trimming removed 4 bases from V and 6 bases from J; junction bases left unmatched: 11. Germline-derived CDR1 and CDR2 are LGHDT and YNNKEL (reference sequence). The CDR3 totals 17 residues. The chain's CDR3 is CASSRLVAGGQGNEQFF. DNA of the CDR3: TGTGCCAGCAGCCGCTTGGTAGCGGGAGGGCAGGGCAATGAGCAGTTCTTC.

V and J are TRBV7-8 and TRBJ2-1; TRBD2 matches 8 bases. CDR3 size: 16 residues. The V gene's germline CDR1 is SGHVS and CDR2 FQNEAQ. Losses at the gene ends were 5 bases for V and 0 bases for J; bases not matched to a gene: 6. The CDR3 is CASSVRGGYSYNEQFF. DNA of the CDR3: TGTGCCAGCAGCGTCCGGGGGGGTTACTCCTACAATGAGCAGTTCTTC.

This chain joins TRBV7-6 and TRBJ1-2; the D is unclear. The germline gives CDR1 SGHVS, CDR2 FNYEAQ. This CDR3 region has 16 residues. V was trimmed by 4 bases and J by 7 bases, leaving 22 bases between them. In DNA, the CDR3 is TGTGCCAGCAGCTCAGGTGTTGGGCTCCAAGCAGGTGGCTACACCTTC. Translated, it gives CASSSGVGLQAGGYTF.

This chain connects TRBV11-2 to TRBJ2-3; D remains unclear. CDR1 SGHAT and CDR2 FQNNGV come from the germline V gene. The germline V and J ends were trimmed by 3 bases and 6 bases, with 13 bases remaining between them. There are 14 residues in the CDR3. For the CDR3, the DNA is TGTGCCAGCAGCTTGCTCTTAGCTTCGGATACGCAGTATTTT. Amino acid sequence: CASSLLLASDTQYF. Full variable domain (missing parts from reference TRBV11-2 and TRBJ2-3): EAGVAQSPRYKIIEKRQSVAFWCNPISGHATLYWYQQILGQGPKLLIQFQNNGVVDDSQLPKDRFSAERLKGVDSTLKIQPAKLEDSAVYLCASSLLLASDTQYFGPGTRLTVL.

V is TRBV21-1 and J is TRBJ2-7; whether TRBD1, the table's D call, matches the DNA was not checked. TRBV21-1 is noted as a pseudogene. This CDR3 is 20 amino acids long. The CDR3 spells CASSKDEQGESHPRFYEQYF. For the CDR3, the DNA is TGTGCCAGCAGCAAAGATGAACAGGGTGAGTCCCACCCTCGATTCTACGAGCAGTACTTC.